A selection of T cell receptor beta chains follows, all from one sample in a study of CD8+ T cells in alopecia areata. The method was immunoSEQ multiplex PCR; TCRdb's version includes in-frame clones alone and lacks a portion of them. The data hold 150,000 or so clones, with roughly two thirds observed a single time. Sequenced material: CD4+ T cells sorted from blood, taken at week 4, from a patient treated with tofacitinib. The receptors derive from a human donor with alopecia areata. The CDR3 runs from the conserved cysteine through the conserved F or W. Each record gives: clone size, D gene, J gene, V gene, CDR3 DNA, CDR3 protein. The D gene is left open where the match is weak. Rows may omit the clone size; those that give it use once, few, many or a size class.

clone size: .
D gene: .
J gene: TRBJ2-3
V gene: TRBV29-1
CDR3 DNA: TGCAGCGTCGTAGGGTCGGCAGATACGCAGTATTTT
CDR3 protein: CSVVGSADTQYF

clone size: .
D gene: .
J gene: TRBJ1-1
V gene: TRBV9
CDR3 DNA: TGTGCCAGCAGCGTAGGCAGGCGGACTGAAGCTTTCTTT
CDR3 protein: CASSVGRRTEAFF

clone size: .
D gene: TRBD1
J gene: TRBJ2-3
V gene: TRBV30
CDR3 DNA: TGTGCCGGGGACAGGTCTAGCACAGATACGCAGTATTTT
CDR3 protein: CAGDRSSTDTQYF

clone size: .
D gene: TRBD1
J gene: TRBJ1-1
V gene: TRBV30
CDR3 DNA: TGTGCCTGGAGTGATGGACAGGGTGGAGGAACTGAAGCTTTCTTT
CDR3 protein: CAWSDGQGGGTEAFF

clone size: .
D gene: .
J gene: TRBJ1-2
V gene: TRBV29-1
CDR3 DNA: TGCAGCGTTGAAGATAGGAAAGAACGTTCCTATGGCTACACCTTC
CDR3 protein: CSVEDRKERSYGYTF

clone size: .
D gene: .
J gene: TRBJ2-3
V gene: TRBV6-6
CDR3 DNA: TGTGCCAGCAGCTCTTCCGAGACGCAGTATTTT
CDR3 protein: CASSSSETQYF

clone size: few
D gene: .
J gene: TRBJ2-4
V gene: TRBV7-2
CDR3 DNA: TGTGCCAGCAGCTTAGAATGGGGAGAGGGAAACATTCAGTACTTC
CDR3 protein: CASSLEWGEGNIQYF

clone size: .
D gene: .
J gene: TRBJ1-3
V gene: TRBV30
CDR3 DNA: TGTGCCTGGAGTGAGGGCTCCTCTGGAAACACCATATATTTT
CDR3 protein: CAWSEGSSGNTIYF

clone size: once
D gene: .
J gene: TRBJ2-1
V gene: TRBV30
CDR3 DNA: TGTGCCTCGCGGGGGCGACTCAATGAGCAGTTCTTC
CDR3 protein: CASRGRLNEQFF

clone size: .
D gene: TRBD1
J gene: TRBJ2-5
V gene: TRBV5-1
CDR3 DNA: TGCGCCAGCAGCGACCCAGGGGGACCGGGGGAGACCCAGTACTTC
CDR3 protein: CASSDPGGPGETQYF

clone size: once
D gene: .
J gene: TRBJ1-6
V gene: TRBV30
CDR3 DNA: TGTGCCTGGAAACGCGGGGGAGACTCACCCCTCCACTTT
CDR3 protein: CAWKRGGDSPLHF

clone size: .
D gene: .
J gene: TRBJ2-3
V gene: TRBV4-1
CDR3 DNA: TGCGCCAGCAGCCAAGGGGCAACCACTAGCACAGATACGCAGTATTTT
CDR3 protein: CASSQGATTSTDTQYF

clone size: .
D gene: .
J gene: TRBJ1-1
V gene: TRBV29-1
CDR3 DNA: TGCAGCGTTGTAGGGGAGAGCACTGAAGCTTTCTTT
CDR3 protein: CSVVGESTEAFF

clone size: .
D gene: .
J gene: TRBJ1-1
V gene: TRBV2
CDR3 DNA: TGTGCCAGCAGGTATAACACTGAAGCTTTCTTT
CDR3 protein: CASRYNTEAFF

clone size: .
D gene: .
J gene: TRBJ1-2
V gene: TRBV10-3
CDR3 DNA: TGTGCCATCAGTGGAGTACAGCACTATGGCTACACCTTC
CDR3 protein: CAISGVQHYGYTF

clone size: .
D gene: .
J gene: TRBJ1-2
V gene: TRBV30
CDR3 DNA: TGTGCCTGGACTCGTGGGGGCCAACTTGGCTACACCTTC
CDR3 protein: CAWTRGGQLGYTF

clone size: few
D gene: .
J gene: TRBJ1-3
V gene: TRBV5-1
CDR3 DNA: TGCGCCAGCAGCTTGGTAGGGGGCTCTGGAAACACCATATATTTT
CDR3 protein: CASSLVGGSGNTIYF

clone size: .
D gene: TRBD1
J gene: TRBJ2-2
V gene: TRBV7-6
CDR3 DNA: TGTGCCAGCACCCAAGGACAGGGAACGAACACCGGGGAGCTGTTTTTT
CDR3 protein: CASTQGQGTNTGELFF

clone size: .
D gene: .
J gene: TRBJ1-1
V gene: TRBV2
CDR3 DNA: TGTGCCACAACATGGACAGACACTGAAGCTTTCTTT
CDR3 protein: CATTWTDTEAFF

clone size: once
D gene: .
J gene: TRBJ2-4
V gene: TRBV6-5
CDR3 DNA: TGTGCCAGCCGAAGGGGTATAGAAAACATTCAGTACTTC
CDR3 protein: CASRRGIENIQYF

clone size: .
D gene: TRBD1
J gene: TRBJ1-6
V gene: TRBV2
CDR3 DNA: TGTGCCAGCAGTGTGGGGACAGGGTATAATTCACCCCTCCACTTT
CDR3 protein: CASSVGTGYNSPLHF

clone size: .
D gene: .
J gene: TRBJ1-6
V gene: TRBV30
CDR3 DNA: TGTGCCTGGAGTGATTTTGCTAATTCACCCCTCCACTTT
CDR3 protein: CAWSDFANSPLHF

clone size: .
D gene: TRBD2
J gene: TRBJ2-1
V gene: TRBV29-1
CDR3 DNA: TGCAGCGTTCGGATCGGGACTAGCGGGGATAATGAGCAGTTCTTC
CDR3 protein: CSVRIGTSGDNEQFF

clone size: .
D gene: .
J gene: TRBJ1-2
V gene: TRBV29-1
CDR3 DNA: TGCAGCACCCGAGGGGCAGACTATGGCTACACCTTC
CDR3 protein: CSTRGADYGYTF

clone size: .
D gene: TRBD1
J gene: TRBJ1-5
V gene: TRBV30
CDR3 DNA: TGTGCCTGGAGTTCCGGGACAGGGGGGTTTCAGCCCCAGCATTTT
CDR3 protein: CAWSSGTGGFQPQHF

clone size: .
D gene: .
J gene: TRBJ1-6
V gene: TRBV4-1
CDR3 DNA: TGCGCCAGCAGCCAAGATCTCCCAGGGAATGGTCCACCCCTCCACTTT
CDR3 protein: CASSQDLPGNGPPLHF

clone size: few
D gene: .
J gene: TRBJ1-2
V gene: TRBV5-1
CDR3 DNA: TGCGCCAGCAGCTTAGGGACGGACTATGGCTACACCTTC
CDR3 protein: CASSLGTDYGYTF

clone size: .
D gene: TRBD2
J gene: TRBJ2-5
V gene: TRBV7-2
CDR3 DNA: TGTGCCAGCACCAGAGCGGGGGTGCAAGAGACCCAGTACTTC
CDR3 protein: CASTRAGVQETQYF

clone size: .
D gene: TRBD1
J gene: TRBJ1-1
V gene: TRBV7-9
CDR3 DNA: TGTGCCAGCATCTCAACCGGGACAGGCACTGAAGCTTTCTTT
CDR3 protein: CASISTGTGTEAFF

clone size: .
D gene: .
J gene: TRBJ2-3
V gene: TRBV6-5
CDR3 DNA: TGTGCCAGCCGAGATGTGGGTACGCAGTATTTT
CDR3 protein: CASRDVGTQYF

clone size: .
D gene: TRBD1
J gene: TRBJ1-6
V gene: TRBV9
CDR3 DNA: TGTGCCAGCAGCGTAGACTCTGGACAGGGAGGTTCACCCCTCCACTTT
CDR3 protein: CASSVDSGQGGSPLHF

clone size: .
D gene: .
J gene: TRBJ1-1
V gene: TRBV30
CDR3 DNA: TGTGCCTGGAGTTCATGGGGGGGCTTCGAGACTGAAGCTTTCTTT
CDR3 protein: CAWSSWGGFETEAFF

clone size: .
D gene: .
J gene: TRBJ1-2
V gene: TRBV30
CDR3 DNA: TGTGCCTGGAGTCCCCAGGGAAACTATGGCTACACCTTC
CDR3 protein: CAWSPQGNYGYTF

clone size: .
D gene: .
J gene: TRBJ1-1
V gene: TRBV28
CDR3 DNA: TGTGCCAGCAGTTTCCTCGGTGGTCGGGAGAACACTGAAGCTTTCTTT
CDR3 protein: CASSFLGGRENTEAFF

clone size: .
D gene: .
J gene: TRBJ1-2
V gene: TRBV30
CDR3 DNA: TGTGCCTGGAGTATGGCCAGGGGCTACACCTTC
CDR3 protein: CAWSMARGYTF

clone size: .
D gene: .
J gene: TRBJ2-3
V gene: TRBV7-2
CDR3 DNA: TGTGCCAGCAGCCTTCACAGGGCGACAGATACGCAGTATTTT
CDR3 protein: CASSLHRATDTQYF

clone size: .
D gene: .
J gene: TRBJ2-7
V gene: TRBV6-6
CDR3 DNA: TGTGCCAGCAGTTTCGGACAGCACTCCTACGAGCAGTACTTC
CDR3 protein: CASSFGQHSYEQYF

clone size: .
D gene: .
J gene: TRBJ1-2
V gene: TRBV25-1
CDR3 DNA: TGTGCCAGCAGTGTGAGATCCTGGGGTGGCTACACCTTC
CDR3 protein: CASSVRSWGGYTF

clone size: once
D gene: TRBD1
J gene: TRBJ2-7
V gene: TRBV19
CDR3 DNA: TGTGCCAGTAGTATTTCCCCGGGACAGGACGAGCAGTACTTC
CDR3 protein: CASSISPGQDEQYF

clone size: .
D gene: .
J gene: TRBJ2-1
V gene: TRBV6-6
CDR3 DNA: TGTGCCAGCCTCTATTACAATGAGCAGTTCTTC
CDR3 protein: CASLYYNEQFF

clone size: few
D gene: TRBD1
J gene: TRBJ1-1
V gene: TRBV29-1
CDR3 DNA: TGCAGCGTTGTTGGGACAGGGCGCGCTGAAGCTTTCTTT
CDR3 protein: CSVVGTGRAEAFF

clone size: .
D gene: .
J gene: TRBJ2-1
V gene: TRBV5-1
CDR3 DNA: TGCGCCAGCAGCTTGGTCGGGGAAAGCTCCTACAATGAGCAGTTCTTC
CDR3 protein: CASSLVGESSYNEQFF

clone size: .
D gene: TRBD1
J gene: TRBJ2-3
V gene: TRBV29-1
CDR3 DNA: TGCAGCGCTGGACAGGGGCTGGGCACAGATACGCAGTATTTT
CDR3 protein: CSAGQGLGTDTQYF